The 12 T cell receptor beta chains below come from one sample, sequenced in a study of T cell repertoires in cytomegalovirus infection (dated by TCRdb to the late 2010s). This specimen's treatment or condition label, interpreted: in vitro stimulation with specific CMV peptide epitopes to enrich CMV-specific T cells. The sequencer listed for this sample is Illumina HiSeq 1500. TCRdb trimmed the raw reads at Q25, called clones with MiXCR and kept productive beta chains. Each entry merges the rows of one CDR3 protein and shows their most common DNA and genes. For this sample there are about 280,000 distinct CDR3 sequences; approximately 22% appear just once. Jointly, the top ten make up 15% to 20% of the sample. The antigens these receptors bind are not known. The source material was cultured PBMCs, sampled from culture after CMV antigen stimulation. The receptors were gathered from a human donor in good health (CMV status not recorded). Some clones in this sample may be carry-over from other donors' samples.

Only a few counts were recorded for this clonotype. The V and J genes are TRBV6-6 and TRBJ2-7; TRBD1 agrees at 8 bases. Germline CDR1 reads MNHNY; CDR2 reads SVGAGI (reference sequence). Losses at the gene ends were 4 bases for V and 2 bases for J; bases not matched to a gene: 4. The CDR3 spans 14 residues. In DNA form, the CDR3 reads TGTGCCAGCAGTTCGGGGGACAGGACCTACGAGCAGTACTTC. Residues: CASSSGDRTYEQYF.

The table lists this clonotype with a count of one. This sequence joins TRBV15 and TRBJ2-1; 14 bases fit TRBD2. After removal of 4 bases from V and 9 bases from J, the junction contained 8 bases not matched to a gene. CDR1 is LNHNV, CDR2 YYDKDF, per germline (reference sequence). The CDR3 totals 16 residues. For the CDR3, the DNA is TGTGCCACCAGCACCCCGACTAGCGGGAGGGCCGCTGAGCAGTTCTTC. It codes for CATSTPTSGRAAEQFF.

This clonotype was recorded only once. The rearrangement links TRBV5-5 to TRBJ2-2, with a possible D match to TRBD1 (5 bases). Germline-derived CDR1 and CDR2 are SGHKS and YYEKEE (reference sequence). This CDR3 region has 14 residues. V was clipped by 2 bases and J by 6 bases, with 11 bases between them. CDR3 coding DNA: TGTGCCAGCAGCTTATCAGGGTTTGCCGGGGAGCTGTTTTTT. Amino acids: CASSLSGFAGELFF.

The rearrangement links TRBV7-6 to TRBJ1-2; D is possibly TRBD1 (6 bases). Trimming removed 11 bases from V and 5 bases from J, with 18 bases in between. There are 13 residues in the CDR3. CDR1 and CDR2 (germline): SGHVS, FNYEAQ. The CDR3 region is CAGDTGTWYGYTF. DNA of the CDR3: TGTGCCGGGGACACAGGGACTTGGTATGGCTACACCTTC.

The CDR3 here is CASSFDINTEAFF. In DNA form, the CDR3 reads TGCGCCAGCAGCTTTGACATCAACACTGAAGCTTTCTTT. The rearrangement uses TRBV5-1 and TRBJ1-1; the D is unclear. Germline V lookup: CDR1 SGHRS, CDR2 YFSETQ. The CDR3 sequence is 13 residues long. The V end lost 2 bases, the J end lost 2 bases, and 7 bases lay between the germline ends.

The table lists this clonotype with a few counts. One junction end disagrees with the germline gene, perhaps due to a read error. The chain carries TRBV4-1 and TRBJ2-7; 11 nucleotides match TRBD2. This CDR3 is built from 15 residues. The V gene's germline CDR1 is MGHRA and CDR2 YSYEKL. The CDR3 DNA reads TGTGCCAGCAGCCCGGGACTAGCGGATCCCTACGAGCAGTACTTC. It translates to CASSPGLADPYEQYF.

This clonotype was detected a few times. This chain uses TRBV7-2 with TRBJ2-3; D is uncertain. Germline V gene sequence: CDR1 SGHTA, CDR2 FQGNSA. V dropped 2 bases and J dropped 1 base, with 7 bases sitting between them. The CDR3 contains 14 residues. The CDR3 coding sequence is TGTGCCAGCAGCTTAATCCAGGGCACAGATACGCAGTATTTT. Translating gives CASSLIQGTDTQYF.

The V call is TRBV15, the J call TRBJ1-1, with D uncertain. The CDR3 has 13 amino acids. V shed 0 bases and J shed 2 bases, with 4 bases lying between them. Germline-derived CDR1 and CDR2 are LNHNV and YYDKDF (reference sequence). CDR3 in amino acids: CATSRDVNTEAFF. The CDR3 DNA sequence: TGTGCCACCAGCAGAGACGTCAACACTGAAGCTTTCTTT.

The J gene is TRBJ2-2, the V gene TRBV2; the D is unclear. Germline values: CDR1 SNHLY, CDR2 FYNNEI. V lost 8 bases, J lost 3 bases, and 4 bases lay in between. The CDR3 spans 11 residues. CDR3 nucleotide sequence: TGTGCCAGCGTGTACACCGGGGAGCTGTTTTTT. Translated: CASVYTGELFF. The variable domain in full, with the rest retrieved from reference TRBV2 and TRBJ2-2, is EPEVTQTPSHQVTQMGQEVILRCVPISNHLYFYWYRQILGQKVEFLVSFYNNEISEKSEIFDDQFSVERPDGSNFTLKIRSTKLEDSAMYFCASVYTGELFFGEGSRLTVL.

This clonotype has more than one count but fewer than ten. The chain uses TRBV27 and TRBJ1-2; the D gene is possibly TRBD1 (6 bases). The CDR3 sequence is 13 residues long. Germline V gives CDR1 MNHEY, CDR2 SMNVEV (reference sequence). V dropped 6 bases and J dropped 5 bases, with 13 bases sitting between them. The CDR3 nucleotides are TGTGCCAGCAGCCCCGGACAGATTTATGGCTACACCTTC. This encodes CASSPGQIYGYTF.

This clonotype has more than one count but fewer than ten. This chain connects TRBV27 to TRBJ2-3; possibly TRBD2 for D (6 bases). The CDR3 covers 14 residues. CDR1 is MNHEY, CDR2 SMNVEV, per germline (reference sequence). The ends were cut back, 4 bases at V and 2 bases at J, with 10 bases in the middle. The CDR3 region has the DNA TGTGCCAGCAGTTCAGGGAGGACCACAGATACGCAGTATTTT. As protein: CASSSGRTTDTQYF.

The rearrangement links TRBV7-2 to TRBJ2-1, with 8 bases that match TRBD1. The CDR3 is made up of 15 amino acids. Germline CDR1 SGHTA, CDR2 FQGNSA. Trimming at V came to 5 bases and at J to 6 bases, leaving 9 bases not matched to a gene. CDR3 protein: CASSKDRGHLNEQFF. DNA of the CDR3: TGTGCCAGCAGCAAAGACAGGGGACATCTCAATGAGCAGTTCTTC. Complete variable domain (other parts from reference TRBV7-2 and TRBJ2-1): GAGVSQSPSNKVTEKGKDVELRCDPISGHTALYWYRQSLGQGLEFLIYFQGNSAPDKSGLPSDRFSAERTGGSVSTLTIQRTQQEDSAVYLCASSKDRGHLNEQFFGPGTRLTVL.